This record concerns one T cell receptor (beta chain) sequence. Libraries were prepared by immunoSEQ multiplex PCR; TCRdb keeps only in-frame clonotypes and omits some of them. Of about 160,000 clones listed, approximately 82% are singletons. With 8 bases removed from V and 13 bases from J, the gap between germline ends came to 24 bases. Germline V gives CDR1 SEHNR, CDR2 FQNEAQ (reference sequence). There are 15 residues in the CDR3. The sample originates from a study of blood T cell repertoires in COVID-19. The clonotype comes from a man aged 60 to 75 who had recovered from COVID-19. The V and J genes are TRBV7-9 and TRBJ1-6; a possible D gene is TRBD1 (6 bases). Source material: PBMCs or T cells enriched from blood (not recorded which). The CDR3 DNA reads as TGTGCCAGCTTTGGGGGGGCCCGATTGTCGTCCCCCCTCCACTTT. Translation gives CASFGGARLSSPLHF.